This record covers a single TCR beta chain. This clone's antigen is unknown. No per-base quality is available; no much larger clone lies one base away. The germline V gene sets CDR1 to SGHRS and CDR2 to YFSETQ. From V the trimming removes 3 bases and from J it removes 3 bases, while the gene matches leave 8 bases of the junction unaccounted for. CDR3 length: 18 amino acids, cysteine to phenylalanine. The read is trimmed to its CDR3 DNA, 54 bases read in frame from base 1. This record comes from a study of cytomegalovirus exposure and HLA in healthy donors (dated by TCRdb to about 2017). The study in broad terms: According to an earlier analysis of 450 to 650 of the donors, about 179 million T cells yielded 117 million unique TCR beta sequences and less than 300 Gb of sequence data. Typing coverage differed by locus: A, B, C, DRB1 and DQB1 were typed in about 620-640 donors, DQA1 in about 550, DPA1 in over 600, and DPB1 in just under 490. In an earlier analysis of 587 of the donors, high-throughput TCR beta sequencing was used to judge whether each TCR beta V gene segment behaved as functional or pseudogenic. HLA typing covered class I and class II loci at four-digit resolution. Across around 400 genotyped donors of the cohort, an average of roughly 250,000 unique TCR beta nucleotide sequences per donor were sequenced, and roughly a sixth of those sequences were non-productive. Alongside the repertoire data, information on donor age, sex, ethnicity and CMV serostatus was compiled. In the later analysis, no new phenotypic data were used to find candidate immune exposures; instead, reliance was placed on TCR beta sequences and their occurrence across donors. High-throughput TCR immunosequencing, statistical association of individual TCRs with disease status, and machine learning were combined to predict cytomegalovirus infection status. Along with the roughly 710-subject first cohort, a separate validation cohort of around 110 different subjects was used. The aim of the study was to test whether cataloging public T cell receptors could identify signatures of past pathogen exposure. Several DR-DQ haplotypes were treated as single units for association and clustering because of strong linkage in the cohort. Using immunosequencing, the study profiled T cell repertoires from about 620 subjects and related those repertoires to cytomegalovirus serostatus. A later genetic analysis took genome-wide SNP genotypes for about 65% of the roughly 670 donors and used that subset as a discovery cohort. All discovery cohort repertoires had been generated on a single sequencing platform. The genetic ancestry cluster associated with self-reported Caucasian donors included over 65% of the roughly 400 genotyped donors. An early release that covered 640 HLA-typed donors contained approximately 300 gigabases of sequencing data and 75 million to 100 million unique TCR sequences. In a later analysis, previously published TCR beta repertoires from 500 to 750 donors were re-analyzed and high-resolution HLA genotyping was added so that TCR occurrence patterns could be studied. The full study reports these points: Because counts were too low, seventeen rarely observed V segments, including chromosome 9 orphons, were excluded from the earlier analysis of around 590 of the donors. In a later analysis, the rate of TCR association differed among HLA loci, with DRB1 alleles having the most associated TCRs and HLA-C alleles having the fewest. Several of the top co-occurrence clusters appeared to be linked to parvovirus B19, influenza, CMV and Epstein-Barr virus, according to a later analysis. Linkage disequilibrium might explain the correlated functional status among segregating V segments, but an unknown experimental factor could not be ruled out. Sequencing depth was assumed to be roughly uniform across donors in the presence/absence analyses, though that assumption may not hold. V-gene and J-gene trimming of TCR beta chains was associated with a missense DCLRE1C variant in a later genetic analysis, and the association was replicated in an independent cohort. The cohort was sequenced for TCR beta chains only, and without alpha or paired-chain data the features that could be detected were limited. Because some donors lacked HLA typing at each locus, the association tests relied only on the typed subset. A later genetic analysis reported fewer N-insertions in productive TCRs among donors in an Asian-associated ancestry cluster than the approximately 700-donor mean. Assigning TCR associations to individual alleles was difficult when HLA alleles, especially DR and DQ, strongly co-occurred. In both the original and validation cohorts, the classifier was reported to diagnose cytomegalovirus status with high specificity and sensitivity. In a later analysis, most CMV-associated TCR beta chains were found to appear HLA-restricted, with HLA associations seemingly driven largely by CMV exposure. CMV serostatus was the only immune exposure information available for the cohort. The study listed around 160 TCR beta chains as associated with cytomegalovirus. In vitro tests confirmed that a few of the cytomegalovirus-associated TCR beta chains recognize cytomegalovirus antigens. The 87-base-pair reads could not distinguish some IMGT-functional V segments, including TRBV6-2 and TRBV6-3, so those segments were excluded. Most TCR sequences were seen in very few donors, while some public TCRs were found in many individuals. Broadly in line with IMGT annotations, most TCR beta V segments showed up in productive rearrangements about 90% or about 30% of the time in an earlier analysis of some 590 of the donors. A further reported finding was that TCR beta sequences accurately predicted the HLA-A and HLA-B alleles for most subjects in the first cohort. Compared with equally common non-associated chains, HLA-associated TCR beta chains in a later analysis were more clonally expanded and had lower generation probabilities. A later analysis associated about 18,000 TCR beta sequences with specific HLA alleles at a false discovery rate of 0.05. A group of highly shared sequence variants was considered likely to be a technical artifact of the sequencing pipeline. It was suggested by the authors that the approach could potentially be generalized to other disease states and immunological phenotypes.

In total, fewer than 750 healthy bone marrow donors made up the cohort. At the time of sampling, all cohort members were nominally healthy, though unrecorded immune exposures were likely present. The donor was CMV seronegative and was included in the group of 352 seronegative cohort members. Each donor provided a peripheral blood sample, and peripheral blood mononuclear cells were used for TCR beta sequencing. The Qiagen DNeasy Blood Extraction Kit was used to extract genomic DNA from the blood cell samples. The protocol used for the library was the immunoSEQ multiplex PCR assay. For the multiplex PCR, a mixture combining 60 forward primers for TCR Vbeta segments and 13 reverse primers for TCR Jbeta segments was used. The CDR3 region of rearranged TCR beta genes was amplified from genomic DNA with a multiplex PCR assay. The amplified TCR beta libraries were sequenced on the Illumina HiSeq System as 87-base-pair reads. The authors' analysis ran thus. A later analysis tallied approximately 87 million unique TCR beta chains across the 700 or so repertoires, and about 12 million of those chains were shared by two or more donors. A nearest-neighbor algorithm error-corrected the raw reads and collapsed the reads into unique sequences, merging closely related sequences to remove PCR and sequencing errors. To assign V, D and J gene segments, CDR3 sequences were aligned to IMGT reference sequences. For a sequence to be retained, at least a six-nucleotide match to both a V gene segment and a J gene segment was required. Rearrangements were called productive when the CDR3 lacked stop codons and stayed in frame with V and J; all others were non-productive. CDR3 was defined by IMGT convention, running from the second conserved V-encoded cysteine to the conserved J-encoded phenylalanine. Sequences without an unambiguous match to a single V gene segment were excluded from the earlier analysis of 450 to 750 of the donors. In an earlier analysis of approximately 500 of the donors, a V segment was called functional when productive rearrangements were above 56.7%, and segregating when the standard deviation between donors exceeded 5%. A statistical classification framework was developed to diagnose cytomegalovirus status using the catalog of TCR beta chain sequences. In a later analysis, TCR nucleotide sequences were compared against IMGT/GENE-DB human TR gene sequences so that V and J genes could be assigned. A later analysis assigned CDR3 sequences and most-parsimonious VDJ recombination scenarios with the TCRdist pipeline. In a later analysis, each TCR beta chain was defined by its CDR3 amino acid sequence together with its V-gene family, and reads lacking a unique V-gene family were excluded. To address suspected cross-contamination and a sequencing artifact, a later analysis removed 450 to 700 highly shared, low-generation-probability nucleotide sequences. For each public chain, a later analysis derived a clonal expansion index from normalized ranks of inferred template counts within each repertoire. In a later analysis, generation probabilities were computed using a VDJ recombination model fitted to out-of-frame rearrangements, and the results were checked against IGoR. In a later analysis, TCR-TCR, TCR-HLA and TCR-CMV co-occurrence was scored with hypergeometric tests, and a repertoire-size bias correction was applied to TCR pairs. False discovery rates were estimated in a later analysis by permuting HLA or CMV assignments 20 times. In a later analysis, co-occurring TCRs were grouped using DBSCAN, with TCRdist sequence similarity added in when clustering inside HLA-allele-positive subsets. Repertoires with fewer than 30,000 or more than 120,000 public chains were left out of co-occurrence clustering, as were about 5 repertoires with anomalous nucleotide sharing. TCRdb's version of the immuneACCESS table is confined to in-frame rearrangements and falls short of the full clone set. An unresolved V gene accounts for under half of the shortfall where checked; the remainder is of unknown origin. The V and J calls and clone size come from that table; D and trimming were worked out from the DNA. The sample contains 100,000 to 120,000 clones, roughly 70% of them found a single time. The ten largest clones represent 1.3% of the sample.

In this chain, TRBV5-1 is recombined with TRBJ2-4, and 14 junction bases match TRBD2. This clonotype originated in a man in his forties in good health and CMV-seronegative. The material sequenced was PBMCs. The sequence in DNA is TGCGCCAGCAGCTGGGGACTAGCGGGAGTCGTTGTCAAAAACATTCAGTACTTC. The encoded protein is CASSWGLAGVVVKNIQYF.